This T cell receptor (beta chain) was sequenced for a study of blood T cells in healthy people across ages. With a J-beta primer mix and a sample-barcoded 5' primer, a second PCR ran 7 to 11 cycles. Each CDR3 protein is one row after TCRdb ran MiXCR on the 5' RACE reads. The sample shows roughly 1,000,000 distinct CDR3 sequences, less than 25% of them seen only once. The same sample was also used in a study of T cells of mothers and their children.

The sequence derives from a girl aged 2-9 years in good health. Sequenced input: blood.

The DNA of the CDR3 is TGTGCCAGCAGCGCGAGTCACAGGACATCCACTAATTCACCCCTCCACTTT. Its translation: CASSASHRTSTNSPLHF. The gene calls are TRBV9 and TRBJ1-6; D possibly corresponds to TRBD1 (5 bases). Germline V lookup: CDR1 SGDLS, CDR2 YYNGEE. The CDR3 has 17 residues. Trimming cost V 3 bases and J 6 bases, with 19 bases left between them.